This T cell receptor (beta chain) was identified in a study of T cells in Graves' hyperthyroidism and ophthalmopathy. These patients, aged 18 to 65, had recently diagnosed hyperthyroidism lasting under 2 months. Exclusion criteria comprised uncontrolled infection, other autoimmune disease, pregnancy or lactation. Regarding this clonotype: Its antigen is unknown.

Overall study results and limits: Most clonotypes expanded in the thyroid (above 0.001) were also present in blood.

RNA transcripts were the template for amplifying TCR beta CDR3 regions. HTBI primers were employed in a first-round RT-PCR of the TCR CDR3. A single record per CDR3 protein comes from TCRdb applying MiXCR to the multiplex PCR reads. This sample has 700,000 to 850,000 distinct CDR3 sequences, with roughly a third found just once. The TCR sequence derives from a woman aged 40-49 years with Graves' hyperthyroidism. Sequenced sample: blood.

CDR3: CRGDRGHNSPLHF. The DNA of the CDR3 is TGCAGGGGGGACAGGGGCCATAATTCACCCCTCCACTTT. The genes are TRBV29-1 and TRBJ1-6; TRBD1 aligns across 10 bases. The germline V gene encodes CDR1 SQVTM and CDR2 ANQGSEA. The CDR3 consists of 13 residues.